The 21 T cell receptor delta chains reported below all come from one sample, sequenced in a study of gamma-delta chains in newborns, infants, children. TCRdb called clones from the reads again using CATT. The data contain more than 9,000 delta-chain clones, around 8.3% of them singletons. Sequenced: blood. These receptors were collected from a child who was a newborn, infant or young child, either healthy, febrile or measles-vaccinated (not recorded which).

As regards this clone: A far larger clone is only one base removed, so a read error is likely. Other DNA sequences in the same sample also yield this CDR3. V usage is TRDV2 and J usage is TRDJ3; 9 bases are shared with TRDD3. Trimming removed 3 bases from V and 0 bases from J; junction bases left unmatched: 2. This CDR3 is 17 amino acids long. CDR1 GEAIGNYY and CDR2 EKD come from the germline V gene. For the CDR3, the DNA is TGTGCCTGTGACCACTGGGGGAGCTCCTGGGACACCCGACAGATGTTTTTC. Protein sequence: CACDHWGSSWDTRQMFF.

This clone came up a few times. The J gene is TRDJ3, the V gene TRDV2; no clear D gene. V shed 0 bases and J shed 0 bases, with 11 bases lying between them. The CDR3 contains 18 residues. In germline, CDR1 is GEAIGNYY, CDR2 EKD. The CDR3 protein is CACDTLAVSSWDTRQMFF. As DNA, the CDR3 is TGTGCCTGTGACACCTTGGCTGTAAGCTCCTGGGACACCCGACAGATGTTTTTC.

The table lists this clone with a few counts. The rearrangement joins TRDV1 to TRDJ1; 8 bases agree with TRDD3. The CDR3 runs 27 residues. Unmatched junction bases numbered 42, after V lost 4 bases and J lost 2 bases. Germline values: CDR1 TSWWSYY, CDR2 QGS. The CDR3 nucleotides are TGTGCTCTTGGGGGCGGTCTTCCTCAACCGACGTCCGGTACTGGGGGTTCAGACTCAGGTAGGACCGATAAACTCATCTTT. It specifies CALGGGLPQPTSGTGGSDSGRTDKLIF.

The chain couples TRDV2 to TRDJ1, with 8 bases identical to TRDD3. Germline V gene lookup returns CDR1 GEAIGNYY and CDR2 EKD. The J segment lost 1 base and the V segment lost 0 bases, leaving 18 bases of the junction unmatched. CDR3 size: 20 residues. The chain's CDR3 is CACDTVGNLGDPHFTDKLIF. Here the CDR3 DNA reads TGTGCCTGTGACACCGTGGGTAACCTGGGGGACCCACACTTCACCGATAAACTCATCTTT.

This clone is medium-sized (0.01 to 0.1%) by share. The chain uses TRDV2 and TRDJ1, with TRDD3 identical over 9 bases. The V and J ends lost 0 bases and 3 bases, in that order; junction bases with no gene match: 7. Germline-derived CDR1 and CDR2 are GEAIGNYY and EKD. The CDR3 contains 16 residues. The chain's CDR3 is CACDTVGDRGADKLIF. The CDR3 region has the DNA TGTGCCTGTGACACCGTGGGGGATAGAGGGGCCGATAAACTCATCTTT.

The chain recombines TRDV2 with TRDJ3; 12 positions match TRDD3. This CDR3 has 20 amino acids. V trimming: 4 bases; J trimming: 0 bases; junction bases outside the gene matches: 9. Germline CDR1 is GEAIGNYY and CDR2 is EKD. The CDR3 coding sequence is TGTGCCTGTGATACTGCTGGGGGATACGCGCGCTCCTGGGACACCCGACAGATGTTTTTC. Encoded protein: CACDTAGGYARSWDTRQMFF.

This clone turned up a few times. The chain employs TRDV2 and TRDJ3, with TRDD3 identical over 7 bases. Germline V lookup: CDR1 GEAIGNYY, CDR2 EKD. The trim removed 0 bases at V and 1 base at J, leaving 8 bases unmatched. The CDR3 runs 19 residues. The chain's CDR3 is CACDTNWGGESWDTRQMFF. For the CDR3, the DNA is TGTGCCTGTGACACCAACTGGGGCGGCGAGTCCTGGGACACCCGACAGATGTTTTTC.

With regard to this clone: This may arise from a read error, as a much more abundant clone is one base away. Other DNA sequences of this sample code for an identical CDR3. The rearrangement uses TRDV2 and TRDJ2, with 10 bases identical to TRDD3. The germline gives CDR1 GEAIGNYY, CDR2 EKD. The CDR3 is 16 amino acids. J was trimmed by 0 bases and V by 0 bases; bases with no gene match: 0. The CDR3 loop is CACDTLGDTLTAQLFF. The CDR3 bases are TGTGCCTGTGACACCCTGGGGGATACTTTGACAGCACAACTCTTCTTT.

In its sample, this clone was seen a few times. J is TRDJ3 and V is TRDV2; D is perhaps TRDD3 (5 bases). V was pared by 0 bases and J by 3 bases, with 20 bases between. The CDR3 contains 20 residues. Per germline, CDR1 GEAIGNYY and CDR2 EKD. DNA for the CDR3: TGTGCCTGTGACACCGTGGAAGAGGGGGGGCCCATCTGGGACACCCGACAGATGTTTTTC. It translates to CACDTVEEGGPIWDTRQMFF.

This clone was seen a few times. This rearrangement joins TRDV2 to TRDJ3; 13 bases agree with TRDD3. V gave up 0 bases and J gave up 0 bases; unmatched junction bases: 7. CDR1 and CDR2 from the germline V gene are GEAIGNYY and EKD. The CDR3 spans 21 residues. CDR3 DNA sequence: TGTGCCTGTGACACCGTTACTGGGGGATACGTGGGCTCCTGGGACACCCGACAGATGTTTTTC. Its protein product is CACDTVTGGYVGSWDTRQMFF.

About this clone itself: The mismatch at residue 13 between this DNA's translation and the TCRdb protein of a much larger clone likely reflects a read error; the protein shown is translated from the DNA. The V and J genes are TRDV2 and TRDJ1; 11 bases line up with TRDD3. CDR3 length: 15 amino acids. Germline values: CDR1 GEAIGNYY, CDR2 EKD. Trimming cost V 2 bases and J 13 bases; bases outside gene matches: 14. The CDR3 DNA follows: TGTGCCTGTGACAGTCTAATGGGGGATACGAGAAGGCCCATCTTT. It is translated as CACDSLMGDTRRPIF.

For this clone: One base away lies a much larger clone, so this may be a sequencing read error. This chain links TRDV2 with TRDJ3; TRDD3 agrees at 13 bases. J was trimmed by 2 bases and V by 3 bases; bases with no gene match: 9. The germline V gene has CDR1 GEAIGNYY and CDR2 EKD. This CDR3 has 20 amino acids. The DNA of the CDR3 is TGTGCCTGTGACCGAATACTGGGGGATACGCCAACCTGGGACACCCGACAGATGTTTTTC. This codes for CACDRILGDTPTWDTRQMFF.

The table lists this clone with a few counts. The chain recombines TRDV2 with TRDJ1; 10 nucleotides line up with TRDD3. There are 22 residues in the CDR3. CDR1 and CDR2 from the germline V gene are GEAIGNYY and EKD. V was pared by 3 bases and J by 3 bases, with 27 bases of the junction left unmatched. The DNA of the CDR3 is TGTGCCTGTGACCCCGTGGCCTTCCCCGATGGGAGGGGGATACGCGCGTCCGATAAACTCATCTTT. Its protein is CACDPVAFPDGRGIRASDKLIF.

This clone was observed a handful of times. The V gene is TRDV2, the J gene TRDJ2, with TRDD3 matching over 9 bases. CDR1 GEAIGNYY and CDR2 EKD come from the germline V gene. CDR3 length equals 12 residues. J lost 10 bases, V lost 1 base, and 0 bases had no gene match. The CDR3 spells CACDTGIRQLFF. The CDR3 DNA follows: TGTGCCTGTGACACGGGGATACGACAACTCTTCTTT.

In this sample, this clone is medium-sized. The chain recombines TRDV2 with TRDJ1; possible D gene TRDD3, 6 bases. CDR1 and CDR2 from the germline V gene are GEAIGNYY and EKD. V was clipped by 0 bases and J by 0 bases, with 25 bases between them. CDR3 size: 20 residues. The CDR3 region has the DNA TGTGCCTGTGACACCGTCCCTACAGGGGGAAACAACCCACACACCGATAAACTCATCTTT. Its protein product is CACDTVPTGGNNPHTDKLIF.

The table lists this clone with a few counts. The chain uses TRDV2 and TRDJ1; 8 bases line up with TRDD3. The CDR3 is 14 residues long. Losses at the gene ends were 0 bases for V and 4 bases for J; bases not matched to a gene: 3. Per the germline V gene, CDR1 is GEAIGNYY and CDR2 is EKD. CDR3 coding DNA: TGTGCCTGTGACACCGTTGGGATACGCGATAAACTCATCTTT. It encodes CACDTVGIRDKLIF.

Notes on this clone: A much larger clone differs by one base, so this may be a read error. The same CDR3 also results from other DNA sequences found in this sample. The chain has TRDV2 and TRDJ1; TRDD3 aligns across 8 bases. CDR3 length: 16 residues. The germline V gene encodes CDR1 GEAIGNYY and CDR2 EKD. CDR3 sequence: CACDTLGESYTDKLIF. The CDR3 DNA reads as TGTGCCTGTGACACCCTGGGGGAGTCGTACACCGATAAACTCATCTTC.

Details on this clone: A read error is possible here, since a much larger clone lies one base away. The chain carries TRDV2 and TRDJ3, with 9 bases aligning to TRDD3. The CDR3 length is 21 residues. Germline lookup yields CDR1 GEAIGNYY and CDR2 EKD. Unmatched junction bases numbered 12, after V lost 1 base and J lost 0 bases. The CDR3 region has the DNA TGTGCCTGTGACACGGCTGGGGGATCCGGCCTTTACTCCTGGGACACCCGACAGATGTTTTTC. Its protein product is CACDTAGGSGLYSWDTRQMFF.

Regarding this clone: Different DNA sequences within this sample yield the same CDR3. The chain recombines TRDV2 with TRDJ3; 10 bases are a match to TRDD3. This CDR3 is built from 20 residues. CDR1 is GEAIGNYY, CDR2 EKD, per germline. Losses at the gene ends were 0 bases for V and 2 bases for J; bases not matched to a gene: 9. CDR3 sequence reads: CACDTVLGDREPWDTRQMFF. DNA for the CDR3: TGTGCCTGTGACACCGTGCTGGGGGATAGAGAACCCTGGGACACCCGACAGATGTTTTTC.

A few counts support this clone. The gene calls are TRDV2 and TRDJ1; D might be TRDD3 (6 bases). Germline V gene lookup returns CDR1 GEAIGNYY and CDR2 EKD. This CDR3 has 13 residues. V was shortened by 1 base and J by 6 bases, with 11 bases between the two germline ends. CDR3 amino acids: CACDTSGGNKLIF. CDR3 coding DNA: TGTGCCTGTGACACATCCGGGGGGAATAAACTCATCTTT.

This clone is labeled medium-sized (0.01 to 0.1%). The same CDR3 arises from other DNA sequences in this sample as well. CDR3 residues: CACDRLLDTDKLIF. The CDR3 DNA sequence: TGTGCCTGTGACAGGCTATTAGACACCGATAAACTCATCTTT. The rearrangement uses TRDV2 and TRDJ1; no clear D gene. CDR1 GEAIGNYY and CDR2 EKD come from the germline V gene. This CDR3 contains 14 residues. The V gene lost 2 bases and the J gene lost 0 bases, with 9 bases spanning the gap.